The rows below give T cell receptor beta chains drawn from one sample of a study of glioma-infiltrating T cells after dendritic cell vaccination. Clones were sequenced by immunoSEQ multiplex PCR, and TCRdb holds only the in-frame ones, with some missing. The sample consists of about 91,000 clones, 81% of them appearing once. This material consisted of blood, taken after dendritic cell vaccination. These receptors were taken from a human donor with glioblastoma. The CDR3 runs from the conserved cysteine through the conserved F or W. The order of the fields is clone size, J gene, D gene, V gene, CDR3 protein, CDR3 DNA. The D gene is left open where the match is weak. Clone size is shown for a subset of rows, as once, few, many or a class of expanded clone.

clone size: -
J gene: TRBJ1-1
D gene: -
V gene: TRBV10-2
CDR3 protein: CASSGRGGNTEAFF
CDR3 DNA: TGCGCCAGCAGTGGCCGGGGGGGGAACACTGAAGCTTTCTTT

clone size: -
J gene: TRBJ1-2
D gene: -
V gene: TRBV18
CDR3 protein: CASHPAGYSDYGYTF
CDR3 DNA: TGTGCCAGTCATCCCGCAGGGTATTCGGATTATGGCTACACCTTC

clone size: -
J gene: TRBJ1-5
D gene: -
V gene: TRBV30
CDR3 protein: CAWSVRTAGGNQPQHF
CDR3 DNA: TGTGCCTGGAGTGTACGTACAGCTGGTGGGAATCAGCCCCAGCATTTT

clone size: -
J gene: TRBJ1-2
D gene: TRBD1
V gene: TRBV4-1
CDR3 protein: CASSQGRQGKSNYGYTF
CDR3 DNA: TGCGCCAGCAGCCAAGGAAGACAGGGGAAATCAAACTATGGCTACACCTTC

clone size: -
J gene: TRBJ2-7
D gene: -
V gene: TRBV5-4
CDR3 protein: CASSGGRGQSSYEQYF
CDR3 DNA: TGTGCCAGCAGCGGAGGTCGAGGACAGAGCTCCTACGAGCAGTACTTC

clone size: -
J gene: TRBJ2-5
D gene: -
V gene: TRBV11-2
CDR3 protein: CASSLDFGGIRPGSEETQYF
CDR3 DNA: TGTGCCAGCAGCTTAGATTTCGGAGGGATACGACCGGGGTCGGAGGAGACCCAGTACTTC

clone size: few
J gene: TRBJ1-5
D gene: TRBD1
V gene: TRBV4-1
CDR3 protein: CASGDREVQPQHF
CDR3 DNA: TGCGCCAGCGGCGACAGGGAAGTTCAGCCCCAGCATTTT

clone size: -
J gene: TRBJ2-7
D gene: TRBD2
V gene: TRBV5-1
CDR3 protein: CASSPGGASSYEQYF
CDR3 DNA: TGCGCCAGCAGCCCCGGGGGGGCGAGCTCCTACGAGCAGTACTTC

clone size: -
J gene: TRBJ2-7
D gene: TRBD1
V gene: TRBV5-1
CDR3 protein: CASGTGQMREQYF
CDR3 DNA: TGCGCCAGCGGGACAGGGCAAATGAGGGAGCAGTACTTC

clone size: few
J gene: TRBJ1-2
D gene: -
V gene: TRBV7-5
CDR3 protein: CARMPVNYGYTF
CDR3 DNA: TGTGCCAGAATGCCGGTAAACTATGGCTACACCTTC

clone size: -
J gene: TRBJ1-2
D gene: TRBD1
V gene: TRBV7-9
CDR3 protein: CASSATGGAGGYTF
CDR3 DNA: TGTGCCAGCAGCGCGACAGGGGGCGCGGGTGGCTACACCTTC

clone size: -
J gene: TRBJ1-2
D gene: TRBD1
V gene: TRBV7-9
CDR3 protein: CASSLPDRDYTF
CDR3 DNA: TGTGCCAGCAGCTTACCGGACAGGGACTACACCTTC

clone size: -
J gene: TRBJ2-4
D gene: -
V gene: TRBV11-2
CDR3 protein: CASSLGGGRRAKNIQYF
CDR3 DNA: TGTGCCAGCAGCTTAGGTGGGGGGAGGCGGGCCAAAAACATTCAGTACTTC

clone size: -
J gene: TRBJ2-7
D gene: -
V gene: TRBV27
CDR3 protein: CASTLGGALLHEQYF
CDR3 DNA: TGTGCCAGCACCCTAGGGGGGGCGCTACTCCACGAGCAGTACTTC

clone size: -
J gene: TRBJ2-6
D gene: -
V gene: TRBV2
CDR3 protein: CASHSLDSGANVLTF
CDR3 DNA: TGTGCCAGCCACTCCCTTGACTCTGGGGCCAACGTCCTGACTTTC

clone size: once
J gene: TRBJ1-5
D gene: -
V gene: TRBV19
CDR3 protein: CASLGLVGNQPQHF
CDR3 DNA: TGTGCCAGCCTGGGACTCGTAGGTAATCAGCCCCAGCATTTT

clone size: -
J gene: TRBJ2-1
D gene: TRBD2
V gene: TRBV29-1
CDR3 protein: CSVKRAGASYNEQFF
CDR3 DNA: TGCAGCGTTAAAAGGGCGGGAGCCTCCTACAATGAGCAGTTCTTC

clone size: -
J gene: TRBJ2-5
D gene: TRBD2
V gene: TRBV2
CDR3 protein: CASASGVFGTQYF
CDR3 DNA: TGTGCCAGCGCTAGCGGGGTTTTCGGGACCCAGTACTTC

clone size: -
J gene: TRBJ1-1
D gene: -
V gene: TRBV5-1
CDR3 protein: CASSLVRGKDTEAFF
CDR3 DNA: TGCGCCAGCAGCTTGGTTAGAGGGAAGGACACTGAAGCTTTCTTT

clone size: -
J gene: TRBJ1-4
D gene: -
V gene: TRBV9
CDR3 protein: CASSQTGRDEKLFF
CDR3 DNA: TGTGCCAGCAGCCAAACAGGGAGGGATGAAAAACTGTTTTTT

clone size: -
J gene: TRBJ2-1
D gene: -
V gene: TRBV9
CDR3 protein: CASSVVSRWESHEQFF
CDR3 DNA: TGTGCCAGCAGCGTAGTAAGTAGGTGGGAGAGCCATGAGCAGTTCTTC